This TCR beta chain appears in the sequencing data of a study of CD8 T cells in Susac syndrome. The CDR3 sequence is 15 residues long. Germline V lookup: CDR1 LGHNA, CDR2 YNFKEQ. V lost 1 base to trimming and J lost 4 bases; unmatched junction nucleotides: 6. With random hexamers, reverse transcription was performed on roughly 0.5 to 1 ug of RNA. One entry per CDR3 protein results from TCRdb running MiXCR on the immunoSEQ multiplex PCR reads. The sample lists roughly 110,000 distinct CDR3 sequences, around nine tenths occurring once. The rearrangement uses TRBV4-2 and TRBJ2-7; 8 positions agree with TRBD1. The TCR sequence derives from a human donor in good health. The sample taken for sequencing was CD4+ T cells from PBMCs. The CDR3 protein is CASSQGAGGAYEQYF. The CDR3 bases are TGTGCCAGCAGCCAAGGGGCAGGGGGCGCGTACGAGCAGTACTTC.